The present entry profiles one TCR beta chain with its context. Authors' methods: By means of reference gene primer amplification, nucleated cell counts were estimated. Sequenced by immunoSEQ multiplex PCR; TCRdb stores in-frame clones only, minus some. V and J calls and clone size are given by that table; D and trimming were obtained from the DNA. Here the sample spans 90,000 to 120,000 clones, around 85% being singletons. CDR3 length equals 12 residues. Trimming removed 5 bases from V and 8 bases from J; junction bases left unmatched: 5. The germline CDR1 and CDR2 sequences are LNHDA and SQIVND (reference sequence). The data were obtained in a study of blood T cell repertoires in COVID-19.

The chain joins TRBV19 to TRBJ1-1, with 7 bases identical to TRBD1. The sample taken for sequencing was peripheral blood. The source of this sequence is a woman older than 75 with active or convalescent COVID-19. The CDR3 coding sequence is TGTGCCAGTAGTGCACCGGACAGGGAAGCTTTCTTT. It is translated as CASSAPDREAFF.